Below, 26 T cell receptor beta chains from the same sample are listed, as sequenced in a study of blood T cell repertoires in COVID-19. Repertoires were generated with immunoSEQ multiplex PCR, while TCRdb's copy carries only in-frame clones and drops some. This repertoire shows around 250,000 clones, approximately 85% found once; its top ten account for 5.1%. The material sequenced was peripheral blood. Receptor source: a man aged 45-65 years with active or convalescent COVID-19.

The genes are TRBV7-2 and TRBJ1-6, with D hard to call. The CDR3 consists of 14 residues. Trimming pared 5 bases from V and 10 bases from J, leaving 15 bases between. Germline V gene data show CDR1 as SGHTA and CDR2 as FQGNSA. The CDR3 sequence: CASSHDPPGSPLHF. CDR3 coding DNA: TGTGCCAGCAGCCATGACCCCCCGGGATCACCCCTCCACTTT.

The rearrangement uses TRBV2 and TRBJ1-4, with D perhaps matching TRBD1 (6 bases). The CDR3 loop spans 14 amino acids. Germline V gene data show CDR1 as SNHLY and CDR2 as FYNNEI. The V gene lost 4 bases and the J gene lost 8 bases, with 14 bases spanning the gap. The CDR3 region is CASSVGRGREKLFF. In DNA, the CDR3 is TGTGCCAGCAGTGTAGGCAGGGGCCGGGAAAAACTGTTTTTT.

This chain connects TRBV28 to TRBJ2-3; TRBD2 is a possible D gene (6 bases). From germline, CDR1 is MDHEN and CDR2 SYDVKM. Trimming took 3 bases from V and 1 from J, leaving 11 bases between them. The CDR3 spans 15 residues. Here the CDR3 DNA reads TGTGCCAGCAGTTTGGTGGGAGGAGGCACAGATACGCAGTATTTT. This encodes CASSLVGGGTDTQYF.

This clone has only a few counts. The gene calls are TRBV11-2 and TRBJ1-1, with 7 nucleotides matching TRBD1. With 6 bases clipped from V and 2 bases from J, the junction kept 9 bases outside the gene matches. The CDR3 spans 15 residues. Germline values: CDR1 SGHAT, CDR2 FQNNGV. The CDR3 DNA is TGTGCCAGCAGGACCGGGGACAGAGAAAACACTGAAGCTTTCTTT. It is translated as CASRTGDRENTEAFF.

V usage is TRBV4-2 and J usage is TRBJ2-3; no firm D call. CDR3 length equals 15 residues. Germline CDR1 reads LGHNA; CDR2 reads YNFKEQ. V was shortened by 0 bases and J by 2 bases, with 9 bases between the two germline ends. The CDR3 bases are TGTGCCAGCAGCCAAGATCCGGCGGACACAGATACGCAGTATTTT. Protein sequence: CASSQDPADTDTQYF.

The chain recombines TRBV12-5 with TRBJ2-7; 12 positions match TRBD2. V lost 0 bases to trimming and J lost 3 bases; unmatched junction nucleotides: 3. The CDR3 runs 16 residues. The germline gives CDR1 LGHNT, CDR2 FRNRAP. The CDR3 region is CASGLVRTSGNYEQYF. The CDR3 DNA sequence: TGTGCTAGTGGTTTGGTCCGGACTAGCGGGAACTACGAGCAGTACTTC.

The chain carries TRBV7-8 and TRBJ1-1, with D unclear. This CDR3 has 15 residues. CDR1 is SGHVS, CDR2 FQNEAQ, per germline. V dropped 5 bases and J dropped 2 bases, with 15 bases sitting between them. CDR3 region: CASSPPSVGNTEAFF. CDR3 bases: TGTGCCAGCAGCCCCCCTAGTGTGGGTAACACTGAAGCTTTCTTT.

A single count supports this clone. The chain is built from TRBV19 and TRBJ2-1; D is uncertain. CDR3 size: 17 residues. Germline CDR1 and CDR2: LNHDA and SQIVND (reference sequence). V was cut by 3 bases and J by 3 bases, with 18 bases left in between. The CDR3 sequence is CASSMWLERASYNEQFF. The CDR3 nucleotides are TGTGCCAGTAGTATGTGGCTAGAGCGAGCCAGCTACAATGAGCAGTTCTTC.

This clone is a singleton in its sample. The chain couples TRBV7-6 to TRBJ2-2; D might be TRBD1 (6 bases). This CDR3 is built from 13 residues. Germline lookup yields CDR1 SGHVS and CDR2 FNYEAQ. V was pared by 5 bases and J by 7 bases, with 11 bases between. The CDR3 sequence: CASSIGGGGELFF. DNA of the CDR3: TGTGCCAGCAGCATTGGGGGCGGCGGGGAGCTGTTTTTT.

The rearrangement joins TRBV5-1 to TRBJ2-1; 11 bases align to TRBD1. The V gene end was trimmed by 0 bases and the J gene end by 8 bases; junction bases not matched to a gene: 4. The CDR3 length is 15 residues. The germline V gene has CDR1 SGHRS and CDR2 YFSETQ. CDR3 nucleotide sequence: TGCGCCAGCAGCTTGGGGACAGGGGGCATCGATGAGCAGTTCTTC. Amino acid sequence: CASSLGTGGIDEQFF.

The chain combines TRBV12-3 or TRBV12-4 with TRBJ2-7; D possibly corresponds to TRBD2 (5 bases). CDR3 length: 12 residues. V lost 6 bases and J 1 base, leaving 7 bases between the germline ends. CDR3 DNA: TGTGCCAGCAGGAGCGGATCCTACGAGCAGTACTTC. Translated, it gives CASRSGSYEQYF.

The V and J genes are TRBV9 and TRBJ2-3; TRBD2 agrees at 9 bases. Germline V lookup: CDR1 SGDLS, CDR2 YYNGEE. V trimming: 0 bases; J trimming: 2 bases; junction bases outside the gene matches: 4. CDR3 size: 16 residues. The CDR3 coding sequence is TGTGCCAGCAGCGTAGGGCTAGCGGGACCCACAGATACGCAGTATTTT. Protein product: CASSVGLAGPTDTQYF.

This chain uses TRBV9 with TRBJ1-2; perhaps TRBD1 as D (6 bases). The CDR3 spans 14 residues. The V gene lost 4 bases and the J gene lost 7 bases, with 17 bases spanning the gap. CDR1 SGDLS and CDR2 YYNGEE come from the germline V gene. The CDR3 nucleotides are TGTGCCAGCAGCCCCTTGAGGGGGACGGGTGGCTACACCTTC. It codes for CASSPLRGTGGYTF.

The V gene is TRBV7-8, the J gene TRBJ1-3; D gene unclear. The CDR3 loop spans 13 amino acids. The V gene's germline CDR1 is SGHVS and CDR2 FQNEAQ. The ends were cut back, 5 bases at V and 16 bases at J, with 21 bases in the middle. CDR3 DNA: TGTGCCAGCAGCCCTATGAGCGAAACATCTTTCTATTTT. Its translation: CASSPMSETSFYF.

The V and J genes are TRBV14 and TRBJ2-1; TRBD2 might be the D (6 bases). The CDR3 is made up of 15 amino acids. Germline V lookup: CDR1 SGHDN, CDR2 FVKESK. V lost 3 bases to trimming and J lost 6 bases, with 15 bases between them. The CDR3 sequence is CASSHPSEALNEQFF. The DNA of the CDR3 is TGTGCCAGCAGCCACCCTAGCGAAGCCCTCAATGAGCAGTTCTTC. Full variable domain (missing parts from reference TRBV14 and TRBJ2-1): EAGVTQFPSHSVIEKGQTVTLRCDPISGHDNLYWYRRVMGKEIKFLLHFVKESKQDESGMPNNRFLAERTGGTYSTLKVQPAELEDSGVYFCASSHPSEALNEQFFGPGTRLTVL.

The chain carries TRBV6-2 or TRBV6-3 and TRBJ1-3; a weak D match, TRBD1 (5 bases). CDR3 length: 14 residues. Germline V gene lookup returns CDR1 MNHEY and CDR2 SVGEGT. The V and J ends lost 0 bases and 10 bases respectively, with 13 bases between them. This CDR3 reads CASSYSSREGTIYF. CDR3 in DNA: TGTGCCAGCAGTTACTCTTCCAGGGAAGGAACCATATATTTT.

The rearrangement links TRBV29-1 to TRBJ1-1; D is uncertain. Trimming took 6 bases from V and 0 from J, leaving 5 bases between them. The CDR3 length is 11 residues. The germline CDR1 and CDR2 sequences are SQVTM and ANQGSEA. The CDR3 here is CSVRLNTEAFF. CDR3 DNA sequence: TGCAGCGTGCGATTGAACACTGAAGCTTTCTTT.

This clone occurred once. The rearrangement joins TRBV15 to TRBJ1-5; no clear D. Germline V gene data show CDR1 as LNHNV and CDR2 as YYDKDF (reference sequence). Trimming took 1 base from V and 4 from J, leaving 17 bases between them. This CDR3 is 17 amino acids long. The CDR3 DNA follows: TGTGCCACCAGCAGAGCCGGTCTTCAGGACTCAAATCAGCCCCAGCATTTT. This sequence encodes CATSRAGLQDSNQPQHF.

The CDR3, as DNA: TGTGCCAGCACCCCGGACAGGGGGAGGTTAAGTAGCTACACCTTC. It codes for CASTPDRGRLSSYTF. The V and J genes are TRBV6-5 and TRBJ1-2; 10 bases line up with TRBD1. The CDR3 is made up of 15 amino acids. The junction had 14 bases not matched to a gene; V was cut back by 7 bases and J by 9 bases. Germline V gene lookup returns CDR1 MNHEY and CDR2 SVGAGI.

This chain links TRBV4-3 with TRBJ1-2, with 12 nucleotides matching TRBD1. The CDR3 consists of 14 residues. Germline V lookup: CDR1 LGHNA, CDR2 YSLEER. V gave up 1 base and J gave up 8 bases; unmatched junction bases: 2. The CDR3, as DNA: TGCGCCAGCAGCCAAGGGGGGACAGGGGGCGGCTACACCTTC. This encodes CASSQGGTGGGYTF.

With respect to this clone: In the same sample, other DNA sequences code for this CDR3. The rearrangement joins TRBV18 to TRBJ1-1; no definite D call. Looked up from germline, CDR1 is KGHSH and CDR2 is LQKENI. The CDR3 length is 14 residues. The V end was cut by 1 base, the J end by 0 bases, with 6 bases between. The CDR3 region has the DNA TGTGCCAGCTCACCACGCGAGATGAACACTGAAGCTTTCTTT. Translated: CASSPREMNTEAFF. Based on the CDR3 plus reference TRBV18 and TRBJ1-1, the full variable domain is NAGVMQNPRHLVRRRGQEARLRCSPMKGHSHVYWYRQLPEEGLKFMVYLQKENIIDESGMPKERFSAEFPKEGPSILRIQQVVRGDSAAYFCASSPREMNTEAFFGQGTRLTVV.

This clone has only a few counts. This chain joins TRBV5-4 and TRBJ2-3, with 10 bases matching TRBD2. CDR3 length: 17 residues. Germline V CDR1 and CDR2: SGHNT, YYREEE (reference sequence). Losses at the gene ends were 1 base for V and 0 bases for J; bases not matched to a gene: 5. The CDR3: CASSLNSGGFSTDTQYF. CDR3 sequence (DNA): TGTGCCAGCAGCTTGAATAGCGGGGGGTTTAGCACAGATACGCAGTATTTT.

The V call is TRBV10-3, the J call TRBJ2-6; D might be TRBD2 (7 bases). The CDR3 consists of 16 residues. Deletions cut 6 bases from V and 4 bases from J, with 16 bases between. Germline CDR1 reads ENHRY; CDR2 reads SYGVKD. The CDR3 loop reads CAISGRGAGGANVLTF. Here the CDR3 DNA reads TGTGCCATCAGCGGCCGGGGGGCCGGGGGGGCCAACGTCCTGACTTTC.

The chain carries TRBV19 and TRBJ1-1; 9 bases line up with TRBD1. The CDR3 loop spans 14 amino acids. V trimming: 5 bases; J trimming: 6 bases; junction bases outside the gene matches: 7. Germline V CDR1 and CDR2: LNHDA, SQIVND (reference sequence). This chain's CDR3 is CASSYGTGISEAFF. CDR3 bases: TGTGCCAGTAGTTACGGGACAGGGATTTCTGAAGCTTTCTTT.

This clone was observed once. V and J are TRBV7-3 and TRBJ2-7; TRBD2 matches 16 bases. The CDR3 length is 20 residues. Trimming at V came to 5 bases and at J to 1 base, leaving 14 bases not matched to a gene. The germline gives CDR1 SGHTA, CDR2 FQGTGA. The CDR3 DNA reads TGTGCCAGCAGCCTTCGTCCGGGACTAGCGGGAGGGCGAGAGTCCTACGAGCAGTACTTC. Translation gives CASSLRPGLAGGRESYEQYF.

This rearrangement joins TRBV6-1 to TRBJ1-5; 8 bases are shared with TRBD1. V shed 3 bases and J 1 base; nucleotides not matched to a gene: 2. This CDR3 contains 15 residues. Germline lookup yields CDR1 MNHNS and CDR2 SASEGT. Here the CDR3 DNA reads TGTGCCAGCAGTGATACAGGGGGGAGCAATCAGCCCCAGCATTTT. It codes for CASSDTGGSNQPQHF.